The 24 T cell receptor beta chains in this list originate from one sample, sequenced in a study of early T cells in non-severe SARS-CoV-2 infection. TCRdb used MiXCR to reprocess the 5' RACE reads, holding one entry per CDR3 protein. The table records nearly 95,000 distinct CDR3 sequences, roughly 17% of them present only once. Source: whole blood, taken at baseline. The receptors here all came from an adult who was a healthcare worker with PCR-confirmed SARS-CoV-2 infection or an uninfected control (not recorded which).

This clonotype was counted between two and nine times. The CDR3 sequence is CASSGLAGGRGLYEQYF. The CDR3, as DNA: TGTGCCAGCAGCGGACTAGCGGGAGGCCGGGGCCTCTACGAGCAGTACTTC. J is TRBJ2-7 and V is TRBV12-3 or TRBV12-4; 14 nucleotides line up with TRBD2. The V segment lost 6 bases and the J segment 3 bases; nucleotides outside the gene matches: 10. This CDR3 contains 17 residues.

This clonotype was counted a few times. The rearrangement joins TRBV28 to TRBJ2-4, with 10 bases lining up with TRBD2. The CDR3 runs to 17 residues. The V segment lost 3 bases and the J segment 3 bases; nucleotides outside the gene matches: 8. Looked up from germline, CDR1 is MDHEN and CDR2 is SYDVKM. This CDR3 is CASSLGSGRADKNIQYF. The CDR3 DNA reads TGTGCCAGCAGTTTGGGAAGCGGGAGGGCCGACAAAAACATTCAGTACTTC.

This clonotype came up many times. The chain combines TRBV12-3 or TRBV12-4 with TRBJ2-5; D is tentatively TRBD1 or TRBD2 (5 bases each). This CDR3 comprises 13 residues. With 10 bases removed from V and 4 bases from J, the gap between germline ends came to 16 bases. Written as DNA, the CDR3 is TGTGCCACCGGACCAGGGAGTCCAGAGACCCAGTACTTC. It translates to CATGPGSPETQYF.

In its sample, this clonotype was seen a few times. The chain links TRBV6-4 to TRBJ2-7, with D possibly TRBD1 on 6 matching bases. CDR1 is MRHNA and CDR2 is SNTAGT in the germline V gene. The CDR3 has 12 amino acids. Trimming stripped 10 bases from V and 6 bases from J, with 16 bases between. CDR3: CAKIDRPCEQYF. The CDR3 coding sequence is TGTGCCAAGATTGACAGGCCATGCGAGCAGTACTTC.

The table lists this clonotype with a few counts. The chain recombines TRBV10-3 with TRBJ2-7; TRBD2 agrees at 11 bases. The CDR3 is made up of 15 amino acids. Trimming cost V 6 bases and J 7 bases; bases outside gene matches: 11. The V gene's germline CDR1 is ENHRY and CDR2 SYGVKD. CDR3 amino acids: CAIRDTSGSSGEQYF. CDR3 in DNA: TGTGCCATCAGGGATACTAGCGGGAGTTCGGGAGAGCAGTACTTC.

There are a few counts of this clonotype. The V and J genes are TRBV28 and TRBJ2-1, with D perhaps TRBD2 (5 bases). Germline V gene sequence: CDR1 MDHEN, CDR2 SYDVKM. V dropped 5 bases and J dropped 1 base, with 15 bases sitting between them. CDR3 length: 16 amino acids. CDR3 region: CASSTPGRTSYNEQFF. The CDR3 DNA reads as TGTGCCAGCAGTACGCCCGGGCGGACTTCCTACAATGAGCAGTTCTTC.

This clonotype was observed a handful of times. The rearrangement links TRBV4-1 to TRBJ2-1; D may be TRBD2 (6 bases). Germline V gene sequence: CDR1 MGHRA, CDR2 YSYEKL. CDR3 length: 16 residues. Trimming took 1 base from V and 4 from J, leaving 14 bases between them. The CDR3 region is CASSQGRGEDYNEQFF. The CDR3 DNA follows: TGCGCCAGCAGCCAAGGTCGTGGGGAGGATTACAATGAGCAGTTCTTC.

The chain recombines TRBV20-1 with TRBJ1-5; TRBD1 might be the D (6 bases). The CDR3 has 14 amino acids. Trimming removed 6 bases from V and 0 bases from J, with 12 bases in between. Germline-derived CDR1 and CDR2 are DFQATT and SNEGSKA (reference sequence). As DNA, the CDR3 is TGCAGTGCCTCGGACAGCTATAGCAATCAGCCCCAGCATTTT. Translation: CSASDSYSNQPQHF.

The CDR3 here is CASSMVPGRRTYEQFF. CDR3 nucleotides: TGTGCCAGTAGTATGGTTCCGGGAAGACGGACTTATGAGCAGTTCTTC. The chain links TRBV19 to TRBJ2-1; D is perhaps TRBD2 (5 bases). The CDR3 runs 16 residues. V lost 3 bases and J lost 8, with 20 bases in between. CDR1 is LNHDA and CDR2 is SQIVND in the germline V gene (reference sequence). Based on the CDR3 plus reference TRBV19 and TRBJ2-1, the full variable domain is DGGITQSPKYLFRKEGQNVTLSCEQNLNHDAMYWYRQDPGQGLRLIYYSQIVNDFQKGDIAEGYSVSREKKESFPLTVTSAQKNPTAFYLCASSMVPGRRTYEQFFGPGTRLTVL.

This clonotype has just a few counts. The chain recombines TRBV13 with TRBJ2-3; D perhaps matches TRBD2 (6 bases). Per germline, CDR1 PRHDT and CDR2 FYEKMQ (reference sequence). Trimming removed 4 bases at V and 0 bases at J, with 11 bases between. The CDR3 runs to 15 residues. The CDR3 DNA sequence: TGTGCCAGCAGCTGGAGGGTTTCGAGCACAGATACGCAGTATTTT. Encoded protein: CASSWRVSSTDTQYF.

This clonotype turned up a few times. CDR3 in DNA: TGTGCCAGCAGCTTAATCGGGACTAGCGGAAGGGATACGCAGTATTTT. It translates to CASSLIGTSGRDTQYF. This sequence joins TRBV7-3 and TRBJ2-3, with 11 bases lining up with TRBD2. The CDR3 runs to 16 residues. J gave up 6 bases and V 1 base, and 6 bases lay outside the gene matches. CDR1 and CDR2 (germline): SGHTA, FQGTGA.

This clonotype showed up many times. The rearrangement uses TRBV28 and TRBJ2-7; 9 bases align to TRBD2. Unmatched junction bases numbered 17, after V lost 5 bases and J lost 0 bases. The CDR3 has 19 residues. Germline values: CDR1 MDHEN, CDR2 SYDVKM. The CDR3 DNA is TGTGCCAGCAGTACCGGGACGACTAGCGGATCATCTAGCTCCTACGAGCAGTACTTC. Its protein is CASSTGTTSGSSSSYEQYF. Combining the CDR3 with reference TRBV28 and TRBJ2-7 gives the whole variable domain DVKVTQSSRYLVKRTGEKVFLECVQDMDHENMFWYRQDPGLGLRLIYFSYDVKMKEKGDIPEGYSVSREKKERFSLILESASTNQTSMYLCASSTGTTSGSSSSYEQYFGPGTRLTVT.

The chain employs TRBV5-1 and TRBJ2-3; 10 positions match TRBD2. CDR3 size: 18 residues. Unmatched junction bases numbered 7, after V lost 0 bases and J lost 0 bases. CDR1 and CDR2 (germline): SGHRS, YFSETQ. The DNA for the CDR3 is TGCGCCAGCAGCTTGGGAGTAGCGGGAGGAAGGAGCACAGATACGCAGTATTTT. Protein sequence: CASSLGVAGGRSTDTQYF. The whole variable domain, remainder taken from reference TRBV5-1 and TRBJ2-3, is KAGVTQTPRYLIKTRGQQVTLSCSPISGHRSVSWYQQTPGQGLQFLFEYFSETQRNKGNFPGRFSGRQFSNSRSEMNVSTLELGDSALYLCASSLGVAGGRSTDTQYFGPGTRLTVL.

V usage is TRBV27 and J usage is TRBJ2-1; TRBD2 is a possible D gene (5 bases). V was shortened by 0 bases and J by 15 bases, with 15 bases between the two germline ends. Germline loops: CDR1 MNHEY, CDR2 SMNVEV (reference sequence). This CDR3 region has 13 residues. In nucleotides, the CDR3 is TGTGCCAGCAGTTTATCGGTGGGAGCCCCCCGGTTCTTC. This codes for CASSLSVGAPRFF.

This clonotype came up a few times. The chain has TRBV7-6 and TRBJ2-2; 8 bases map to TRBD2. The J segment lost 4 bases and the V segment lost 1 base, leaving 8 bases of the junction unmatched. The CDR3 length is 17 residues. Germline CDR1 SGHVS, CDR2 FNYEAQ. CDR3 DNA: TGTGCCAGCAGCTTAGGGGGAGGACTAGCAGTCACCGGGGAGCTGTTTTTT. Protein sequence: CASSLGGGLAVTGELFF.

This chain joins TRBV20-1 and TRBJ2-7; D remains unclear. Trimming shortened V by 0 bases and J by 1 base, and 4 bases separated the two germline ends. Per the germline V gene, CDR1 is DFQATT and CDR2 is SNEGSKA (reference sequence). The CDR3 totals 12 residues. CDR3 bases: TGCAGTGCTAGAGAGTCATCCTACGAGCAGTACTTC. This sequence encodes CSARESSYEQYF.

This clonotype was found many times. The chain is built from TRBV20-1 and TRBJ2-2, with D unclear. This CDR3 has 14 residues. The germline CDR1 and CDR2 sequences are DFQATT and SNEGSKA (reference sequence). V dropped 6 bases and J dropped 2 bases, with 13 bases sitting between them. In DNA form, the CDR3 reads TGCAGTGCGAGGCCTGGTGGAAACACCGGGGAGCTGTTTTTT. It translates to CSARPGGNTGELFF.

This clonotype turned up a few times. The chain joins TRBV7-9 to TRBJ1-2; no firm D call. Germline V lookup: CDR1 SEHNR, CDR2 FQNEAQ (reference sequence). Trimming shortened V by 5 bases and J by 4 bases, and 17 bases separated the two germline ends. This CDR3 region has 15 residues. The CDR3 bases are TGTGCCAGCAGCCGCCTAATGGGAGGAACCTATGGCTACACCTTC. It encodes CASSRLMGGTYGYTF.

This clonotype came up a few times. The chain uses TRBV6-2 or TRBV6-3 and TRBJ2-1; D not resolved. The CDR3 is made up of 12 amino acids. CDR1 and CDR2 (germline): MNHEY, SVGEGT. With 10 bases removed from V and 9 bases from J, the gap between germline ends came to 16 bases. This chain's CDR3 is CAIGSSAAEQFF. CDR3 coding DNA: TGTGCCATCGGGTCTTCCGCGGCTGAGCAGTTCTTC.

The genes are TRBV10-3 and TRBJ2-3; D possibly uses TRBD1 or TRBD2 (5 bases each). Germline V gene sequence: CDR1 ENHRY, CDR2 SYGVKD. Trimming cost V 0 bases and J 5 bases, with 15 bases left between them. The CDR3 contains 16 residues. The CDR3 nucleotides read TGTGCCATCAGTGAGTCATCGGGAAGGGGCATAGATACGCAGTATTTT. It yields the protein CAISESSGRGIDTQYF.

The J gene is TRBJ2-1, the V gene TRBV12-3 or TRBV12-4; 7 bases map to TRBD2. V shed 5 bases, J shed 2 bases, and the junction held 6 bases outside the gene matches. CDR3 length: 15 residues. CDR3 nucleotide sequence: TGTGCCAGCAGTCCGGGGAGGGAACCCTACAATGAGCAGTTCTTC. The encoded protein is CASSPGREPYNEQFF.

This clonotype is classed as medium-sized. The V gene is TRBV7-3, the J gene TRBJ2-7; the match to TRBD2 covers 11 bases. Germline V gene sequence: CDR1 SGHTA, CDR2 FQGTGA. The CDR3 has 15 amino acids. Unmatched junction bases numbered 7, after V lost 2 bases and J lost 7 bases. The chain's CDR3 is CASSLEASGRSEQYF. CDR3 DNA: TGTGCCAGCAGCTTAGAGGCTAGCGGGAGGAGTGAGCAGTACTTC.

This sequence joins TRBV12-3 or TRBV12-4 and TRBJ2-1; possible D gene TRBD1, 6 bases. The length of the CDR3 is 15 residues. Trimming shortened V by 5 bases and J by 3 bases, and 14 bases separated the two germline ends. CDR3 sequence (DNA): TGTGCCAGCAGTATAACACGGGACAACTACAATGAGCAGTTCTTC. Protein product: CASSITRDNYNEQFF.

The V call is TRBV7-6, the J call TRBJ1-1, with unresolved D. The V and J ends lost 8 bases and 1 base respectively, with 11 bases between them. CDR1 is SGHVS and CDR2 is FNYEAQ in the germline V gene. The CDR3 sequence is 13 residues long. The CDR3 here is CASGAKTNTEAFF. The CDR3 coding sequence is TGTGCCAGCGGAGCCAAAACGAACACTGAAGCTTTCTTT.